A single sample is the source of the 29 T cell receptor beta chains below, sequenced in a study of T cell changes during pregnancy in multiple sclerosis. Clones were sequenced by immunoSEQ multiplex PCR, and TCRdb holds only the in-frame ones, with some missing. The sample shows tens of thousands of clones, roughly nine tenths of them seen only once. This specimen consisted of peripheral blood, obtained after pregnancy. The receptor source for this set is a female donor in good health, enrolled as a control in a pregnancy study.

The chain has TRBV27 and TRBJ1-2, with 10 bases matching TRBD1. Germline-derived CDR1 and CDR2 are MNHEY and SMNVEV (reference sequence). This CDR3 contains 15 residues. Germline trimming cut 5 bases from V and 4 bases from J; bases unmatched to any gene: 7. The CDR3 DNA is TGTGCCAGCAGTCCAGGGACAGGGGCTTTCTATGGCTACACCTTC. Protein sequence: CASSPGTGAFYGYTF.

This chain links TRBV9 with TRBJ2-1, with 11 nucleotides matching TRBD2. V lost 1 base to trimming and J lost 7 bases; unmatched junction nucleotides: 4. Per germline, CDR1 SGDLS and CDR2 YYNGEE. The CDR3 covers 15 residues. The CDR3 sequence: CASSVKPSGGNEQFF. The DNA of the CDR3 is TGTGCCAGCAGCGTAAAGCCTAGCGGGGGGAATGAGCAGTTCTTC.

The chain recombines TRBV27 with TRBJ1-2; D unclear. The CDR3 has 14 amino acids. V lost 0 bases and J 9 bases, leaving 14 bases between the germline ends. Germline V gene sequence: CDR1 MNHEY, CDR2 SMNVEV (reference sequence). The CDR3 loop is CASSLSIGRVSYTF. CDR3 nucleotides: TGTGCCAGCAGTTTATCTATAGGGAGGGTGAGCTACACCTTC.

The chain combines TRBV4-3 with TRBJ2-3; 14 bases line up with TRBD2. V lost 6 bases and J lost 5; bases outside the gene matches: 7. CDR1 LGHNA and CDR2 YSLEER come from the germline V gene. This CDR3 region has 16 residues. The CDR3 coding sequence is TGCGCCAGCAGTCGCTCCGGGACTAGCGGGGGAGATACGCAGTATTTT. It is translated as CASSRSGTSGGDTQYF.

This clone came up once. This sequence joins TRBV5-4 and TRBJ2-7; 13 nucleotides align to TRBD2. The V gene end was trimmed by 4 bases and the J gene end by 2 bases; junction bases not matched to a gene: 3. The germline CDR1 and CDR2 sequences are SGHNT and YYREEE (reference sequence). The CDR3 spans 15 residues. DNA for the CDR3: TGTGCCAGCAGCGCCGGACTAGCGGGGGCCTACGAGCAGTACTTC. As protein: CASSAGLAGAYEQYF.

The V and J genes are TRBV6-1 and TRBJ2-5, with a tentative D call TRBD2 (6 bases). The germline V gene encodes CDR1 MNHNS and CDR2 SASEGT. With 3 bases removed from V and 5 bases from J, the gap between germline ends came to 16 bases. The CDR3 totals 15 residues. The CDR3, as DNA: TGTGCCAGCAGTGACCTGACCTGGAGGGAGGAGACCCAGTACTTC. This codes for CASSDLTWREETQYF.

This clone was counted a single time. The chain combines TRBV2 with TRBJ2-7; D perhaps matches TRBD1 (5 bases). The ends were cut back, 3 bases at V and 2 bases at J, with 8 bases in the middle. This CDR3 is 13 amino acids long. Looked up from germline, CDR1 is SNHLY and CDR2 is FYNNEI. This CDR3 is CASSDRVTYEQYF. CDR3 nucleotides: TGTGCCAGCAGTGACAGGGTTACCTACGAGCAGTACTTC. The entire variable domain, with the rest obtained from reference TRBV2 and TRBJ2-7, is as follows: EPEVTQTPSHQVTQMGQEVILRCVPISNHLYFYWYRQILGQKVEFLVSFYNNEISEKSEIFDDQFSVERPDGSNFTLKIRSTKLEDSAMYFCASSDRVTYEQYFGPGTRLTVT.

This chain links TRBV6-5 with TRBJ2-7; TRBD1 matches 8 bases. This CDR3 is built from 14 residues. V lost 6 bases and J lost 1; bases outside the gene matches: 5. Per the germline V gene, CDR1 is MNHEY and CDR2 is SVGAGI. DNA for the CDR3: TGTGCCAGCAGGATGGACAGGGAATCCTACGAGCAGTACTTC. This encodes CASRMDRESYEQYF.

The rearrangement joins TRBV6-5 to TRBJ2-7; 9 bases line up with TRBD1. Germline V CDR1 and CDR2: MNHEY, SVGAGI. V trimming: 6 bases; J trimming: 4 bases; junction bases outside the gene matches: 7. The CDR3 has 14 amino acids. CDR3 nucleotide sequence: TGTGCCAGCAGGGGGGGGACAGGGCGGTACGAGCAGTACTTC. It codes for CASRGGTGRYEQYF.

This chain connects TRBV29-1 to TRBJ2-7, with a possible D match to TRBD1 (5 bases). This CDR3 is built from 15 residues. Germline V CDR1 and CDR2: SQVTM, ANQGSEA. V gave up 0 bases and J gave up 1 base, with 13 bases separating them. Here the CDR3 reads CSVEDLDNPSYEQYF. The DNA of the CDR3 is TGCAGCGTTGAAGATCTGGACAACCCGTCCTACGAGCAGTACTTC.

V is TRBV14 and J is TRBJ2-1; TRBD1 matches at 7 bases. J was trimmed by 12 bases and V by 0 bases; bases with no gene match: 8. The CDR3 has 14 amino acids. CDR1 SGHDN and CDR2 FVKESK come from the germline V gene. CDR3 bases: TGTGCCAGCAGCCAAGAGGTCAGGGGGTCAAGGCAGTTCTTC. Its protein product is CASSQEVRGSRQFF.

The V call is TRBV11-2, the J call TRBJ2-7; D is perhaps TRBD2 (6 bases). Between the trimmed V and J ends, which lost 5 bases and 3 bases, there was a span of 17 bases. CDR3 length: 15 residues. CDR1 and CDR2 from the germline V gene are SGHAT and FQNNGV. CDR3 in DNA: TGTGCCAGCAGCCCCGGCGGGACCGCCGACTACGAGCAGTACTTC. Translation gives CASSPGGTADYEQYF.

The genes are TRBV15 and TRBJ2-5; D may be TRBD1 (5 bases). Germline V gives CDR1 LNHNV, CDR2 YYDKDF (reference sequence). V shed 0 bases and J shed 5 bases, with 10 bases lying between them. The length of the CDR3 is 14 residues. The chain's CDR3 is CATSRDLGRETQYF. CDR3 nucleotides: TGTGCCACCAGCAGAGATCTGGGGCGGGAGACCCAGTACTTC.

The rearrangement links TRBV2 to TRBJ1-2, with no clear D. V gave up 0 bases and J gave up 2 bases, with 13 bases separating them. Germline-derived CDR1 and CDR2 are SNHLY and FYNNEI. The CDR3 covers 16 residues. The CDR3 DNA reads as TGTGCCAGCAGTGAAGCGCTTGGCGGTGGGAACTATGGCTACACCTTC. It codes for CASSEALGGGNYGYTF.

In its sample, this clone was seen a few times. The J gene is TRBJ2-3, the V gene TRBV4-3; 12 nucleotides line up with TRBD2. The CDR3 totals 18 residues. J gave up 2 bases and V 2 bases, and 8 bases lay outside the gene matches. Germline CDR1 reads LGHNA; CDR2 reads YSLEER. The CDR3 loop reads CASSQMQGLAGYTDTQYF. DNA for the CDR3: TGCGCCAGCAGCCAAATGCAGGGACTAGCGGGTTACACAGATACGCAGTATTTT.

This chain joins TRBV6-5 and TRBJ1-1, with D perhaps matching TRBD1 (5 bases). The CDR3 totals 14 residues. CDR1 and CDR2 (germline): MNHEY, SVGAGI. The V and J ends lost 5 bases and 4 bases respectively, with 14 bases between them. The CDR3 loop is CASSRLGGGTEAFF. The CDR3 bases are TGTGCCAGCAGTCGGTTGGGGGGGGGCACTGAAGCTTTCTTT.

The rearrangement joins TRBV13 to TRBJ2-1; TRBD2 matches 7 bases. The CDR3 is made up of 15 amino acids. Germline assignment: CDR1 PRHDT and CDR2 FYEKMQ (reference sequence). Losses at the gene ends were 1 base for V and 4 bases for J; bases not matched to a gene: 4. CDR3 DNA sequence: TGTGCCAGCAGCTTAGCGGGGGAGGGTTACAATGAGCAGTTCTTC. Amino acid sequence: CASSLAGEGYNEQFF. Filled out from reference TRBV13 and TRBJ2-1, the complete variable domain reads AAGVIQSPRHLIKEKRETATLKCYPIPRHDTVYWYQQGPGQDPQFLISFYEKMQSDKGSIPDRFSAQQFSDYHSELNMSSLELGDSALYFCASSLAGEGYNEQFFGPGTRLTVL.

The rearrangement links TRBV30 to TRBJ2-3, with TRBD2 matching 7 bases. The length of the CDR3 is 16 residues. V lost 1 base, J lost 7 bases, and 14 bases stayed unmatched. Germline values: CDR1 GTSNPN, CDR2 SVGIG (reference sequence). The CDR3 nucleotides are TGTGCCTGGAGTGCCTCGGCGGGGGAAGGTAGGAATACGCAGTATTTT. Its protein is CAWSASAGEGRNTQYF. The full variable domain, in which reference TRBV30 and TRBJ2-3 provide the parts outside the CDR3, is SQTIHQWPATLVQPVGSPLSLECTVEGTSNPNLYWYRQAAGRGLQLLFYSVGIGQISSEVPQNLSASRPQDRQFILSSKKLLLSDSGFYLCAWSASAGEGRNTQYFGPGTRLTVL.

About this clone itself: The DNA is omitted, as the CDR3 cannot be located on it reliably, and the CDR3 follows TCRdb's listing. The V and J genes are TRBV10-2 and TRBJ2-5; TRBD1 is taken as the D call from the table, unchecked against the DNA. The CDR3 length equals 14 residues, ends included. CDR1 WSHSY and CDR2 SAAADI come from the germline V gene. CDR3 in amino acids: CASSILDRQETQYF.

V gene TRBV29-1 combines with J gene TRBJ2-1; D is unresolved. V lost 0 bases and J 7 bases, leaving 7 bases between the germline ends. Germline V lookup: CDR1 SQVTM, CDR2 ANQGSEA. This CDR3 contains 12 residues. CDR3 in amino acids: CSVEDLGNEQFF. The CDR3 DNA is TGCAGCGTTGAAGATCTAGGAAATGAGCAGTTCTTC.

The V gene is TRBV30, the J gene TRBJ1-4, with no clear D. The CDR3 is 12 amino acids. The germline gives CDR1 GTSNPN, CDR2 SVGIG (reference sequence). Trimming removed 1 base from V and 8 bases from J, with 8 bases in between. CDR3 in amino acids: CAWSGGGEKLFF. CDR3 bases: TGTGCCTGGAGTGGCGGAGGGGAAAAACTGTTTTTT.

This chain connects TRBV7-9 to TRBJ2-2; D is uncertain. This CDR3 region has 15 residues. V lost 0 bases and J 6 bases, leaving 11 bases between the germline ends. Germline V CDR1 and CDR2: SEHNR, FQNEAQ (reference sequence). CDR3 region: CASSLAGLGPGELFF. The CDR3 DNA is TGTGCCAGCAGCTTAGCGGGTCTGGGCCCCGGGGAGCTGTTTTTT.

The chain uses TRBV14 and TRBJ2-3; no clear D. The CDR3 covers 10 residues. Germline V gene data show CDR1 as SGHDN and CDR2 as FVKESK. V lost 3 bases, J lost 10 bases, and 5 bases lay in between. CDR3 sequence reads: CASSHRAQYF. The CDR3 coding sequence is TGTGCCAGCAGCCACCGGGCGCAGTATTTT.

On this clone: It is unclear where the CDR3 begins or ends on the DNA, so no DNA is shown, and the CDR3 is as TCRdb lists it. This rearrangement joins TRBV9 to TRBJ2-2; TRBD1 is the table's D call and was not checked against the DNA. The germline V gene encodes CDR1 SGDLS and CDR2 YYNGEE. The CDR3 is 14 amino acids in total, end residues counted. The CDR3 spells CASSEGFGAGELFF.

The gene calls are TRBV5-1 and TRBJ2-7; 8 bases align to TRBD1. V lost 6 bases and J lost 2; bases outside the gene matches: 7. Germline V CDR1 and CDR2: SGHRS, YFSETQ. The CDR3 contains 14 residues. The CDR3 is CASTREQGAYEQYF. CDR3 nucleotides: TGCGCCAGCACCCGGGAACAGGGGGCCTACGAGCAGTACTTC.

The V gene is TRBV27, the J gene TRBJ2-4, with D unresolved. V was clipped by 2 bases and J by 8 bases, with 22 bases between them. The CDR3 consists of 17 residues. Germline V gene data show CDR1 as MNHEY and CDR2 as SMNVEV (reference sequence). The DNA of the CDR3 is TGTGCCAGCAGTTTAAACCCCCCCGGCCCCAGGTTGTACATTCAGTACTTC. Residues: CASSLNPPGPRLYIQYF.

This clone came up a few times. V gene TRBV28 combines with J gene TRBJ2-5; possible D gene TRBD1, 6 bases. The germline V gene encodes CDR1 MDHEN and CDR2 SYDVKM. The CDR3 contains 10 residues. With 10 bases removed from V and 7 bases from J, the gap between germline ends came to 10 bases. For the CDR3, the DNA is TGTGCCACCCTAGGGGGGACCCAGTACTTC. Protein: CATLGGTQYF.

In DNA, the CDR3 is TGTGCCAGCAGCTTAACACAGGGCGTGGGATTTTATGGCTACACCTTC. Translating it yields CASSLTQGVGFYGYTF. This chain links TRBV5-4 with TRBJ1-2, with D possibly matching TRBD1 (6 bases). Germline CDR1 reads SGHNT; CDR2 reads YYREEE (reference sequence). V dropped 2 bases and J dropped 5 bases, with 19 bases sitting between them. The CDR3 is made up of 16 amino acids.

V usage is TRBV5-1 and J usage is TRBJ2-3; 10 bases agree with TRBD2. The CDR3 spans 16 residues. Germline CDR1 is SGHRS and CDR2 is YFSETQ. V lost 4 bases and J lost 0; bases outside the gene matches: 5. CDR3 sequence (DNA): TGCGCCAGCAGCCCTCGAGCGGGGGGGAGCACAGATACGCAGTATTTT. It encodes CASSPRAGGSTDTQYF.